This T cell receptor beta chain was obtained from a study of blood T cell repertoires in COVID-19. Overall study context: Whether acute or convalescent, the COVID-19 samples came from the United States, Italy and Spain. PBMCs, B-cell-depleted T cells, or T cells provided the cDNA or gDNA that made up the material.

CDR3 length: 17 amino acids. J gave up 3 bases and V 0 bases, and 9 bases lay outside the gene matches. CDR1 and CDR2 from the germline V gene are WSHSY and SAAADI. Original processing notes: Reference gene primer amplification in the assay estimated nucleated cell counts. Repertoires were generated with immunoSEQ multiplex PCR, while TCRdb's copy carries only in-frame clones and drops some. Clone size and the V and J calls come from that table; the DNA yielded D and trimming. The sample records roughly 100,000 clones, around 92% being singletons. The receptor comes from a man between 45 and 60 years old with active COVID-19. Sequenced material: peripheral blood. The chain couples TRBV10-2 to TRBJ2-7; 9 positions agree with TRBD1. DNA for the CDR3: TGCGCCAGCAGTGAGTCTGCCGACAGGGGGAGAGGCTACGAGCAGTACTTC. This encodes CASSESADRGRGYEQYF.